The T cell receptor beta chain described here comes from a study of CD8 T cells in Susac syndrome. V gave up 4 bases and J gave up 1 base; unmatched junction bases: 7. Germline V gene lookup returns CDR1 SGHRS and CDR2 YFSETQ. CDR3 length: 16 residues. It was with random hexamers that roughly 0.5 to 1 ug RNA was reverse transcribed. TCRdb reanalysed the immunoSEQ multiplex PCR reads using MiXCR and keeps one entry per CDR3 protein. The sample consists of some 180,000 distinct CDR3 sequences, around 94% of them appearing once. This sequence was found in a human donor with Susac syndrome. The chain joins TRBV5-1 to TRBJ1-3; 8 positions agree with TRBD1. The material sequenced was CD4+ T cells from PBMCs. The CDR3 DNA follows: TGCGCCAGCAGCATCGGACAGGGAGGTTCTGGAAACACCATATATTTT. It translates to CASSIGQGGSGNTIYF.